This T cell receptor beta chain originates from a study of neurological immune-mediated disorders. One entry per CDR3 protein, called by TCRdb with MiXCR from the 5' RACE reads. The profile shows about 52,000 distinct CDR3 sequences, over 3.5% of them singletons. This CDR3 comprises 11 residues. The germline V gene encodes CDR1 DFQATT and CDR2 SNEGSKA (reference sequence). V lost 5 bases, J lost 9 bases, and 13 bases lay in between. Findings of the study overall: The repertoires of 18 of 34 multiple sclerosis patients fell into one related-CDR3 cluster (a possible signature) under phylogenetic grouping.

A total of 2 million PBMCs stored at -80 degrees C provided the unsorted libraries. This clonotype was seen ten or more times. Antigen specificity is unknown. The chain combines TRBV20-1 with TRBJ1-1; D might be TRBD1 (6 bases). The sequence derives from a man aged 55 to 70 with multiple sclerosis. The source material was PBMCs. CDR3 coding DNA: TGCAGTGCTTACAGGGAAGAGCAAGCTTTCTTT. Amino acids: CSAYREEQAFF.